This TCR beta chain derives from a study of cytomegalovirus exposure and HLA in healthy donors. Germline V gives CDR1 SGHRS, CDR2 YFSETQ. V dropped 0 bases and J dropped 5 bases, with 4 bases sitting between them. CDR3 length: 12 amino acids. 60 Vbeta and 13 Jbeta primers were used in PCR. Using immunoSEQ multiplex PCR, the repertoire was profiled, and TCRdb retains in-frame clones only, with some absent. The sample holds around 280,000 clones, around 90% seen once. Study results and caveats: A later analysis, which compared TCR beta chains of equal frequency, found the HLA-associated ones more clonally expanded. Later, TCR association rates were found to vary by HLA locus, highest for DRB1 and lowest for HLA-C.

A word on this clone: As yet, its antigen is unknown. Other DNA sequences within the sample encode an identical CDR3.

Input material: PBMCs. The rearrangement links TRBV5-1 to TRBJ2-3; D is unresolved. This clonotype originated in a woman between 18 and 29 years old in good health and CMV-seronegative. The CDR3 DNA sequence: TGCGCCAGCAGCTTGGCGGGAGATACGCAGTATTTT. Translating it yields CASSLAGDTQYF.